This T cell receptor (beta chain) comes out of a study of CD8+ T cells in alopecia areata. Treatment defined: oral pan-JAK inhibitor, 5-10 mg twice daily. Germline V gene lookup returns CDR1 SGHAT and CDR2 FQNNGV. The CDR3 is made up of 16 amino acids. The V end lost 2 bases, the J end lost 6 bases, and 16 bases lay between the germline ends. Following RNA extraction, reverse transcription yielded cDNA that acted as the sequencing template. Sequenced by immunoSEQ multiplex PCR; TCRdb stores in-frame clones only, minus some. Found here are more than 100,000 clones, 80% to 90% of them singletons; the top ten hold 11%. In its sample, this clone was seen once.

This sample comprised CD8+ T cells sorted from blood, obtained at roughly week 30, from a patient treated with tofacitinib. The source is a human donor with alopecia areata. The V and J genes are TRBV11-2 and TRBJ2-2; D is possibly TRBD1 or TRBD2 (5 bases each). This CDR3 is CASSLRPGPDPGELFF. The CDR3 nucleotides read TGTGCCAGCAGCTTAAGACCGGGACCAGATCCCGGGGAGCTGTTTTTT.